Each of the 17 T cell receptor beta chains below was sequenced from the same sample in a study of T cells after yellow fever vaccination. TCRdb ran MiXCR on the 5' RACE reads and lists one entry per CDR3 protein. The data contain around 30,000 distinct CDR3 sequences, about 6% of them seen just once; the ten biggest clones take up more than 20%. The specimen comprised PBMCs, either bulk or a sorted T-cell subset (CD4+, CD8+, memory, or dextramer-sorted; not recorded which), sampled on the day of the yellow fever booster vaccination. Receptors originate from a man aged 25 to 40 who received the YFV17D yellow fever vaccine.

V usage is TRBV24-1 and J usage is TRBJ2-2; a weak D match, TRBD1 (6 bases). The V and J ends lost 4 bases and 9 bases respectively, with 14 bases between them. CDR3 length equals 14 residues. Germline loops: CDR1 KGHDR, CDR2 SFDVKD. The CDR3 sequence: CATSEASRGRELFF. CDR3 bases: TGTGCCACCAGTGAGGCCAGCAGGGGCAGGGAGCTGTTTTTT.

This clonotype was observed many times. The V call is TRBV5-1, the J call TRBJ2-1; 9 nucleotides agree with TRBD2. The length of the CDR3 is 16 residues. The ends lost 4 bases at V and 9 bases at J; junction bases unmatched: 14. Germline V CDR1 and CDR2: SGHRS, YFSETQ. The DNA for the CDR3 is TGCGCCAGCAGCCCTCAGGCGGGAGGGCCCGGCGGTGAGCAGTTCTTC. This sequence encodes CASSPQAGGPGGEQFF.

At least ten counts were recorded for this clonotype. The chain joins TRBV14 to TRBJ1-1; D call uncertain. There are 16 residues in the CDR3. Trimming took off 1 base at V and 1 base at J, with 13 bases between the two ends. CDR1 SGHDN and CDR2 FVKESK come from the germline V gene. The CDR3 region has the DNA TGTGCCAGCAGCCAAGGCCACCTCAGAGCGAACACTGAAGCTTTCTTT. Its translation: CASSQGHLRANTEAFF.

This clonotype has just one count. The gene calls are TRBV15 and TRBJ2-2; tentatively, D is TRBD2 (7 bases). The CDR3 runs 15 residues. Trimming left V 9 bases short and J 4 bases short, with 18 bases between. The germline gives CDR1 LNHNV, CDR2 YYDKDF (reference sequence). The CDR3: CATGGGHPITGELFF. CDR3 nucleotide sequence: TGTGCCACGGGGGGGGGCCACCCGATCACCGGGGAGCTGTTTTTT.

This clonotype was picked up many times. V gene TRBV20-1 combines with J gene TRBJ2-1; D is uncertain. Germline V gene lookup returns CDR1 DFQATT and CDR2 SNEGSKA (reference sequence). Trimming took off 7 bases at V and 0 bases at J, with 10 bases between the two ends. The CDR3 spans 13 residues. The CDR3: CSVEGTSYNEQFF. The CDR3 DNA reads as TGCAGTGTAGAAGGTACCTCCTACAATGAGCAGTTCTTC.

There are many counts of this clonotype. The V call is TRBV19, the J call TRBJ2-5, with D tentatively TRBD2 (6 bases). Germline V gene data show CDR1 as LNHDA and CDR2 as SQIVND (reference sequence). V was cut by 5 bases and J by 7 bases, with 14 bases left in between. CDR3 length: 13 amino acids. The CDR3 bases are TGTGCCAGTAGTGAACGCGGGACGCTGACCCAGTACTTC. It yields the protein CASSERGTLTQYF.

This clonotype has ten or more counts. The rearrangement joins TRBV5-1 to TRBJ2-1, with D perhaps assigned TRBD1 or TRBD2 (5 bases each). V gave up 3 bases and J gave up 12 bases, with 19 bases separating them. Germline V gene data show CDR1 as SGHRS and CDR2 as YFSETQ. This CDR3 region has 14 residues. The CDR3 DNA sequence: TGCGCCAGCAGCTCGTATATAGGGACCGACGGGCAGTTCTTC. It codes for CASSSYIGTDGQFF. Filled out from reference TRBV5-1 and TRBJ2-1, the complete variable domain reads KAGVTQTPRYLIKTRGQQVTLSCSPISGHRSVSWYQQTPGQGLQFLFEYFSETQRNKGNFPGRFSGRQFSNSRSEMNVSTLELGDSALYLCASSSYIGTDGQFFGPGTRLTVL.

Many counts were recorded for this clonotype. V usage is TRBV4-3 and J usage is TRBJ2-3; 7 bases are shared with TRBD1. Germline V CDR1 and CDR2: LGHNA, YSLEER. The CDR3 loop spans 14 amino acids. The ends lost 4 bases at V and 4 bases at J; junction bases unmatched: 5. The CDR3 protein is CASSPRQGSDTQYF. The DNA for the CDR3 is TGCGCCAGCAGCCCTCGACAGGGCTCAGATACGCAGTATTTT.

This clonotype has just a few counts. The rearrangement joins TRBV7-9 to TRBJ1-5, with 8 bases lining up with TRBD1. CDR1 and CDR2 from the germline V gene are SEHNR and FQNEAQ (reference sequence). With 4 bases clipped from V and 6 bases from J, the junction kept 5 bases outside the gene matches. This CDR3 is 14 amino acids long. CDR3 nucleotide sequence: TGTGCCAGCAGCTGGACAGGGAATGGTCAGCCCCAGCATTTT. This translates into CASSWTGNGQPQHF.

This clonotype has a count of ten or more. The chain carries TRBV19 and TRBJ1-1, with 9 bases identical to TRBD1. The CDR3 length is 15 residues. Germline CDR1 reads LNHDA; CDR2 reads SQIVND (reference sequence). V gave up 6 bases and J gave up 7 bases; unmatched junction bases: 12. CDR3: CASRDGGQGEVEAFF. The CDR3 region has the DNA TGTGCCAGTAGGGACGGGGGACAGGGTGAAGTTGAAGCTTTCTTT.

The CDR3 DNA sequence: TGTGCCAGCAGCCAACTAGCAGCTAGCGCAGATACGCAGTATTTT. It yields the protein CASSQLAASADTQYF. The genes are TRBV7-2 and TRBJ2-3; a possible D gene is TRBD2 (6 bases). V was clipped by 5 bases and J by 4 bases, with 16 bases between them. CDR1 and CDR2 (germline): SGHTA, FQGNSA. This CDR3 region has 15 residues.

This clonotype showed up many times. This chain connects TRBV18 to TRBJ2-1; perhaps D is TRBD1 or TRBD2 (5 bases each). The germline V gene has CDR1 KGHSH and CDR2 LQKENI. This CDR3 region has 14 residues. V was cut by 1 base and J by 11 bases, with 15 bases left in between. Here the CDR3 reads CASSPRANEGQQFF. Here the CDR3 DNA reads TGTGCCAGCTCACCACGGGCCAATGAGGGACAGCAGTTCTTC.

The CDR3 region has the DNA TGTGCCAGTACCCCAAATCAGCCCCAGCATTTT. Translation: CASTPNQPQHF. The gene calls are TRBV19 and TRBJ1-5; D is unclear. The CDR3 length is 11 residues. Trimming shortened V by 7 bases and J by 4 bases, and 5 bases separated the two germline ends. Looked up from germline, CDR1 is LNHDA and CDR2 is SQIVND (reference sequence).

The sample holds many counts of this clonotype. The V gene is TRBV12-3 or TRBV12-4, the J gene TRBJ2-5; TRBD2 matches 7 bases. Unmatched junction bases numbered 6, after V lost 4 bases and J lost 4 bases. This CDR3 contains 14 residues. The CDR3 DNA follows: TGTGCCAGCAGTTCATCGTCTAGCGGAGAGACCCAGTACTTC. Translation: CASSSSSSGETQYF.

In its sample, this clonotype was seen many times. The J gene is TRBJ2-2, the V gene TRBV15; 12 bases align to TRBD2. The CDR3 is 17 amino acids. With 2 bases clipped from V and 5 bases from J, the junction kept 6 bases outside the gene matches. CDR1 and CDR2 (germline): LNHNV, YYDKDF (reference sequence). This chain's CDR3 is CATSRLAGGPGTGELFF. Written as DNA, the CDR3 is TGTGCCACCAGCAGACTAGCGGGAGGGCCAGGTACCGGGGAGCTGTTTTTT.

This clonotype was found many times. The rearrangement uses TRBV18 and TRBJ1-1; D unresolved. Germline V gives CDR1 KGHSH, CDR2 LQKENI. Trimming left V 4 bases short and J 0 bases short, with 6 bases between. This CDR3 region has 13 residues. The CDR3 DNA is TGTGCCAGCTCACAGCAGGTGAACACTGAAGCTTTCTTT. Encoded protein: CASSQQVNTEAFF.

This clonotype has a count of ten or more. This chain uses TRBV9 with TRBJ1-1; perhaps TRBD1 as D (5 bases). Germline loops: CDR1 SGDLS, CDR2 YYNGEE. CDR3 size: 14 residues. Trimming cost V 2 bases and J 5 bases, with 13 bases left between them. The CDR3 loop reads CASSVGLEGTEAFF. Written as DNA, the CDR3 is TGTGCCAGCAGCGTTGGGTTGGAGGGGACTGAAGCTTTCTTT.